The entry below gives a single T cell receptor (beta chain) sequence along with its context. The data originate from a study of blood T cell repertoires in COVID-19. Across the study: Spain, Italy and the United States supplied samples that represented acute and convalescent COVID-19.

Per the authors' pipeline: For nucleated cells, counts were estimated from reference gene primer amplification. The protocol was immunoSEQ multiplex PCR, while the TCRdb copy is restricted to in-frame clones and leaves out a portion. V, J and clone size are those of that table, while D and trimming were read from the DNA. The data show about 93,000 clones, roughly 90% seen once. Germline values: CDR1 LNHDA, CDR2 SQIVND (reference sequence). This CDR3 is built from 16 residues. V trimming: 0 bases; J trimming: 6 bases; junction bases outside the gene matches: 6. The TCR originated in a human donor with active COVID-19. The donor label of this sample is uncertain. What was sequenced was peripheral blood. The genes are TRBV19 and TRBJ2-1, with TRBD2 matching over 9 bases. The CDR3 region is CASSIDFLAGTNEQFF. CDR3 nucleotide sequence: TGTGCCAGTAGTATAGATTTTCTAGCGGGGACCAATGAGCAGTTCTTC.